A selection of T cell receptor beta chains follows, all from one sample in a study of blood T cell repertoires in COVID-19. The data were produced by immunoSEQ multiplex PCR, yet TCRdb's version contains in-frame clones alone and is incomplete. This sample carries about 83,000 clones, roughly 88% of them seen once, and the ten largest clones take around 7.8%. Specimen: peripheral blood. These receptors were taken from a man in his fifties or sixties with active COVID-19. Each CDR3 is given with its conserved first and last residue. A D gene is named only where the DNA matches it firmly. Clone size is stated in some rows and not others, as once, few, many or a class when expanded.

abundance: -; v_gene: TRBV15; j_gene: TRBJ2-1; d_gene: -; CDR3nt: TGTGCCACCAGCGCTAGCGAACGGACCGGCTACAATGAGCAGTTCTTC; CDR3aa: CATSASERTGYNEQFF
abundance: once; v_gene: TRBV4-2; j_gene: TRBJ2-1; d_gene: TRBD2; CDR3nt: TGTGCCAGCAGCCAAAACCGGGACTATGAGAATGAGCAGTTCTTC; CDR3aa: CASSQNRDYENEQFF
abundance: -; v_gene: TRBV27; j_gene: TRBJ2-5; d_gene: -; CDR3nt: TGTGCCAGCAGTTTATCGACACCTCAAGAGACCCAGTACTTC; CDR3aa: CASSLSTPQETQYF
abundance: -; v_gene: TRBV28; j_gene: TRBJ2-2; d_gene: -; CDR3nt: TGTGCCAGCAGTTTGAGGGGGATGGAAGGGGAGCTGTTTTTT; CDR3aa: CASSLRGMEGELFF
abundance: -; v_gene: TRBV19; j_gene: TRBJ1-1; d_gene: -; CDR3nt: TGTGCCTCCTCCCTTAGGGGAATTGGTGAAGCTTTCTTT; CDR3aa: CASSLRGIGEAFF
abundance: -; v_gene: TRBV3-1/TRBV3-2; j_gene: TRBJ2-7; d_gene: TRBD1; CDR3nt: TGTGCCAGCAGCCAAGTTAGGACAGGGGTTAACTACGAGCAGTACTTC; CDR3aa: CASSQVRTGVNYEQYF
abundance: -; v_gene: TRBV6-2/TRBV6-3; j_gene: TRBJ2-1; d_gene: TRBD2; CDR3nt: TGTGCCAGCAGTTACGGGGCTAGCGGGACTAGTAGCTCCTACAATGAGCAGTTCTTC; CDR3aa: CASSYGASGTSSSYNEQFF
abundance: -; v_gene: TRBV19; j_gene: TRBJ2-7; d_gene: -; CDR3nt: TGTGCCAGTAGTACGGACAGACATTTAGAGCAGTACTTC; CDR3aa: CASSTDRHLEQYF
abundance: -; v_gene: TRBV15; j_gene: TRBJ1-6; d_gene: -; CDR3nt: TGTGCCACCAGCAGAGTTGGCAGGGTTTTATCTTCACCCCTCCACTTT; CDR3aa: CATSRVGRVLSSPLHF
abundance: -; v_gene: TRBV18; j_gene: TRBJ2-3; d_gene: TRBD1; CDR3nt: TGTGCCAGCTCACCACGGACAGGGGTGACCACAGATACGCAGTATTTT; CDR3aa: CASSPRTGVTTDTQYF
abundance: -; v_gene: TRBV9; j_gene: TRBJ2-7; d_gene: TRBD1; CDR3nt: TGTGCCAGCAGCGTACTAACAGGGGACGAGCAGTACTTC; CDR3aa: CASSVLTGDEQYF
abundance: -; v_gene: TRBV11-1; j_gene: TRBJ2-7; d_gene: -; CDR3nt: TGTGCCAGCAGCTCCGGGTCTCAGGGGCAGTACTTC; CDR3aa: CASSSGSQGQYF
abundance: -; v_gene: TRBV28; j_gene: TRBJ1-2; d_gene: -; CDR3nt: TGTGCCAGCAGTTTAACGGGGGTGTATGGCTACACCTTC; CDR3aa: CASSLTGVYGYTF
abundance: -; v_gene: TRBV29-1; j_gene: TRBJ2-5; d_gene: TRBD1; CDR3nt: TGCAGCGTTGAAGATTGGCCGGGACAGCGACAAGAGACCCAGTACTTC; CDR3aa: CSVEDWPGQRQETQYF
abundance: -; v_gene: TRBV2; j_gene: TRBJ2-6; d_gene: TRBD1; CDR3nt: TGTGCCAGCAGGGACAGGTCCGGGGCCAACGTCCTGACTTTC; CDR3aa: CASRDRSGANVLTF
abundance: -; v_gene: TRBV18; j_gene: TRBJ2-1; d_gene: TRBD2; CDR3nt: TGTGCCAGCTCACTTAGCGGGGGAGTTTACAATGAGCAGTTCTTC; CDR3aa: CASSLSGGVYNEQFF
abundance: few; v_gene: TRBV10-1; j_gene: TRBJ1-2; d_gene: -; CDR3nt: TGCGCCAGCACGGGGGGGGTAGCCGACTATGGCTACACCTTC; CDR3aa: CASTGGVADYGYTF
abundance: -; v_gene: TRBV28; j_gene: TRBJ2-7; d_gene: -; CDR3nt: TGTGCCAGCAGTTTAGGAGGGGTAGGAGCCTACGAGCAGTACTTC; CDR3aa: CASSLGGVGAYEQYF
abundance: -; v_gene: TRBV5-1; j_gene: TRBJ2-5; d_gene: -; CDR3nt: TGCGCCAGCAGCTTGGTCGCCGGTTCCCAAGAGACCCAGTACTTC; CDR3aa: CASSLVAGSQETQYF
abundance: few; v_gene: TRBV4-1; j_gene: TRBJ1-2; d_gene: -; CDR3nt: TGCGCCAGCAGCCAAGAAGCAGGCGGGGGCTACACCTTC; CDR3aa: CASSQEAGGGYTF
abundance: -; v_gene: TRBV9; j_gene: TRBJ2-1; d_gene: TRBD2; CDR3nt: TGTGCCAGCAGCGTTATGGGACTAGCGCCCAATGAGCAGTTCTTC; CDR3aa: CASSVMGLAPNEQFF
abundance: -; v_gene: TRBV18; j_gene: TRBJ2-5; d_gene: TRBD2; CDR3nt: TGTGCCAGCTCACTAGCCGGGACTAGCGAGACCCAGTACTTC; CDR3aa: CASSLAGTSETQYF
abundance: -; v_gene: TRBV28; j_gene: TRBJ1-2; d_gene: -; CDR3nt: TGTGCCAGCAGTTTAACAGGGAGGGACTATGGCTACACCTTC; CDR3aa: CASSLTGRDYGYTF
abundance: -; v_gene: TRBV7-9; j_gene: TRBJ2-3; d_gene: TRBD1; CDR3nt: TGTGCCAGCAGCACCCGACAGGGGACAGATACGCAGTATTTT; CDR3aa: CASSTRQGTDTQYF
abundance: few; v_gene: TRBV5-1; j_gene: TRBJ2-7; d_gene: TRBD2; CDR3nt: TGCGCCAGCAGCATTAGCGGGGGAACCTCCTACGAGCAGTACTTC; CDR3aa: CASSISGGTSYEQYF
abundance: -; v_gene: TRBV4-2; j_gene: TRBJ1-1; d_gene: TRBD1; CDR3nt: TGTGCCAGCAGCCAAGCGGGACAGGGGAAAACTGAAGCTTTCTTT; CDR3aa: CASSQAGQGKTEAFF
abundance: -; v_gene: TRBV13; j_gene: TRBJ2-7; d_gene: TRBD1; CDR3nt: TGTGCCAGCAGCCGAGTGGGGCAGGGGGCCTACGAGCAGTACTTC; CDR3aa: CASSRVGQGAYEQYF
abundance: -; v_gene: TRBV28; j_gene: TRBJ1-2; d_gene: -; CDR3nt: TGTGCCAGCAGCCTCCGACTTTATGGCTACACCTTC; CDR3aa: CASSLRLYGYTF
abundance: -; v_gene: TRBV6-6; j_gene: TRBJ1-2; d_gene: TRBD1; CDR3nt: TGTGCCAGCACCAGAGGGACAGCTCAATATGGCTACACCTTC; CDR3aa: CASTRGTAQYGYTF
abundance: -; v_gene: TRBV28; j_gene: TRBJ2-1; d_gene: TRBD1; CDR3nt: TGTGCCAGCAGCCGAGACAGGGTCAGCGACAATGAGCAGTTCTTC; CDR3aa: CASSRDRVSDNEQFF
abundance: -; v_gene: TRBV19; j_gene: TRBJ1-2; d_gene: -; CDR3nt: TGTGCCAGTAGTATAGACCCACCGTTGAGGGATACCTACCTAGACTATGGCTACACCTTC; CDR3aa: CASSIDPPLRDTYLDYGYTF
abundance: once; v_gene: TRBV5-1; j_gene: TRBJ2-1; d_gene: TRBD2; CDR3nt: TGCGCCAGCAGCTTGCTAGCGGGAGGAACTAACAATGAGCAGTTCTTC; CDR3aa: CASSLLAGGTNNEQFF
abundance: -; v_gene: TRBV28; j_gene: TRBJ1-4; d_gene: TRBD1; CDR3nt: TGTGCCAGCACCACCTCGAGGAGGGGGCGGTCTAATGAAAAACTGTTTTTT; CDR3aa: CASTTSRRGRSNEKLFF
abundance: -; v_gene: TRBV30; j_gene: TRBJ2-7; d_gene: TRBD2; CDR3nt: TGTGCCTGGAGTATCCAGGGAGGAGCGGGAGTTGGCGAGCAGTACTTC; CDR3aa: CAWSIQGGAGVGEQYF
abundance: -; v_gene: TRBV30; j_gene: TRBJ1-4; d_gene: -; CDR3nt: TGTGCCTGGAGTGTGGCGGGGACCAATAATGAAAAACTGTTTTTT; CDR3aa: CAWSVAGTNNEKLFF
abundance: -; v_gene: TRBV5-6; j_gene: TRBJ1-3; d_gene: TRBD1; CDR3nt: TGTGCCAGCAGCTTGGGACAGGGGGCCGCTGGAAACACCATATATTTT; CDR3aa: CASSLGQGAAGNTIYF
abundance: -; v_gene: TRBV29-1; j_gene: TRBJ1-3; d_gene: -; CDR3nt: TGCAGCGTTGTATCTGTCTCTGGAAACACCATATATTTT; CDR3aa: CSVVSVSGNTIYF
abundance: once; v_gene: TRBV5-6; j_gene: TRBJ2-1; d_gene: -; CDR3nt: TGTGCCAGCAGCTTCCCTTCCCCAGGCCTTAACCTCTTC; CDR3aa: CASSFPSPGLNLF
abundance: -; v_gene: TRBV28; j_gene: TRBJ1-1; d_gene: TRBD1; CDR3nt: TGTGCCAGCAGCCGACAGGGGGCCCCTATGAACACTGAAGCTTTCTTT; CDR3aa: CASSRQGAPMNTEAFF
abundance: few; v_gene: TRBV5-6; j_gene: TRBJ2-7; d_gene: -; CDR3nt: TGTGCCAGCAGCTTGGACCACCTCTGGGGACACCCAGGGTACGAGCAGTACTTC; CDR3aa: CASSLDHLWGHPGYEQYF
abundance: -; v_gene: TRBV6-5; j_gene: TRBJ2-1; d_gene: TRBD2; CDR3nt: TGTGCCAGCAGTTACGAACTAGCGGGCGTCTACAATGAGCAGTTCTTC; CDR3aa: CASSYELAGVYNEQFF
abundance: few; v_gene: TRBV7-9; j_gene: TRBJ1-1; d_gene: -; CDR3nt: TGTGCCAGCAGCCCCCGGGGGGCCGTCACTGAAGCTTTCTTT; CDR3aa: CASSPRGAVTEAFF
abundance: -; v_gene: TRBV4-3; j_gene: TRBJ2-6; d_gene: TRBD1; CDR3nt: TGCGCCAGCAGCCTCTTCGGGACAGGGTCAGGGGCCAACGTCCTGACTTTC; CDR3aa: CASSLFGTGSGANVLTF
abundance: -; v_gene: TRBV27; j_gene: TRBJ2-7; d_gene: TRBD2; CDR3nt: TGTGCCAGCAGTTCCGCTTATCCTGCTGGATTGGCTAGCGGGCGGGAGCAGTACTTC; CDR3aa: CASSSAYPAGLASGREQYF
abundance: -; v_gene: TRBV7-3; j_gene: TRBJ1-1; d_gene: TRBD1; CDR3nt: TGTGCCAGCAGCTTAACGTGGGACAGGCCGCAGGAGGCTTTCTTT; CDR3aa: CASSLTWDRPQEAFF
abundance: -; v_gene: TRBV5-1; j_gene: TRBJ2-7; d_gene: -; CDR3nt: TGCGCCAGCAGCTTAGGTTCCAGCGGATTCTCCGAGCAGTACTTC; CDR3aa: CASSLGSSGFSEQYF
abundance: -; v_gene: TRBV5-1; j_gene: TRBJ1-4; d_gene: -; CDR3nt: TGCGCCAGCAGCGACGGGTCAGGGTCTGAAAAACTGTTTTTT; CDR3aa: CASSDGSGSEKLFF
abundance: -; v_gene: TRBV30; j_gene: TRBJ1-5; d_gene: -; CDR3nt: TGTGCCGCGGCCCGGGATTCGAATCAGCCCCAGCATTTT; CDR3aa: CAAARDSNQPQHF
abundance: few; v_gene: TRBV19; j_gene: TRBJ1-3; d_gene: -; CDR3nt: TGTGCCAGTAGTACGGGTGGTCCTGGAAACACCATATATTTT; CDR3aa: CASSTGGPGNTIYF
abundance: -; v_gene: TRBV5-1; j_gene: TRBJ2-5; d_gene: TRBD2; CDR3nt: TGCGCCAGCAGCTCGGGGCTAGCGGGAGGCCCCCTTCAAGAGACCCAGTACTTC; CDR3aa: CASSSGLAGGPLQETQYF
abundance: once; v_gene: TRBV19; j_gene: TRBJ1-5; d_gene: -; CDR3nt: TGTGCCAGTAGCCTGCGGGAGGGACAGCCCCAGCATTTT; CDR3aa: CASSLREGQPQHF
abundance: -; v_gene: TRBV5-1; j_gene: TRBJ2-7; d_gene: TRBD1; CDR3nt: TGCGCCAGCAGCCCCGGACAGGTGACCGCCTACGAGCAGTACTTC; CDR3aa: CASSPGQVTAYEQYF
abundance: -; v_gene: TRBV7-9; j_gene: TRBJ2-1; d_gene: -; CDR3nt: TGTGCCAGCAGCTTAGGCGAGGTCTACAATGAGCAGTTCTTC; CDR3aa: CASSLGEVYNEQFF
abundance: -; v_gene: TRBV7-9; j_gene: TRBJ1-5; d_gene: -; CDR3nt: TGTGCCAGCAGCTTCGCCGCAGGGGAGAATCAGCCCCAGCATTTT; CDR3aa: CASSFAAGENQPQHF
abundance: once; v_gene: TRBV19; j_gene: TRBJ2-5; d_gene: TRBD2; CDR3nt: TGTGCCAGTAGCCTCGGACTAGCGCTAGGGGAAGAGACCCAGTACTTC; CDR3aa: CASSLGLALGEETQYF
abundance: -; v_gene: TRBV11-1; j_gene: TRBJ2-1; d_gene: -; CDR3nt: TGTGCCAGCAAGGGGGGAGGGCCTGGCTCCTACAATGAGCAGTTCTTC; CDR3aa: CASKGGGPGSYNEQFF
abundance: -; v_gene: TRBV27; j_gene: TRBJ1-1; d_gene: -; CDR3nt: TGTGCCAGCAGTTTATCTGCCAGGGCGATGAACACTGAAGCTTTCTTT; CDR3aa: CASSLSARAMNTEAFF
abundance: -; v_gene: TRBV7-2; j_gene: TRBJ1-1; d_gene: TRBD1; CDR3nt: TGTGCCAGCAGCGGCCGGGACAGGGCAATCACTGAAGCTTTCTTT; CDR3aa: CASSGRDRAITEAFF
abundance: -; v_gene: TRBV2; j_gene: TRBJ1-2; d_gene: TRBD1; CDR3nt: TGTGCCAGCAGTCAGGAGACAGGGGCCACCTATGGCTACACCTTC; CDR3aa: CASSQETGATYGYTF